These T cell receptor beta chains were read from a single sample in a study of monozygotic twins with inflammatory bowel disease. Following a re-call of the 5' RACE reads, TCRdb has one entry per CDR3 protein and lacks DNA. Its table records 400,000 to 500,000 distinct CDR3 sequences. Sequenced material: blood. The source of these receptors is a human donor with ulcerative colitis or Crohn's disease, or a healthy co-twin of an affected twin (not recorded which). Each CDR3 is given with its conserved first and last residue.

v_call,j_call,cdr3_aa
TRBV7-8,TRBJ2-2,CASSPWVTGAIGELFF
TRBV20-1,TRBJ1-2,CSAKSPLGFDYGYTF
TRBV20-1,TRBJ2-3,CSALASNGADTQYF
TRBV3-1,TRBJ1-2,CASSQYGSRTNYGYTF
TRBV27,TRBJ2-7,CASSLTQGGIYEQYF
TRBV10-3,TRBJ2-1,CAISVGTGLSYNEQFF
TRBV6-1,TRBJ2-7,CASNRGAREQYF
TRBV5-5,TRBJ2-7,CASSLVGGPLSYEQYF
TRBV6-2/TRBV6-3,TRBJ1-2,CASTARGARGYTF
TRBV6-2/TRBV6-3,TRBJ2-7,CASSGGWNEQYF
TRBV7-2,TRBJ2-5,CASSLAGIQETQYF
TRBV12-3/TRBV12-4,TRBJ2-7,CASSLKREQYF
TRBV20-1,TRBJ2-7,CSATPTSGGAYEQYF
TRBV5-1,TRBJ2-7,CASSPWTGGKSSGTYEQYF
TRBV7-6,TRBJ2-2,CASSSTSGVAGELFF
TRBV5-1,TRBJ1-4,CASSPGDMATNEKLFF
TRBV6-1,TRBJ2-1,CASSPGWAGHSYNEQFF
TRBV11-2,TRBJ2-5,CASSSLAGGTGKTQYF
TRBV3-1,TRBJ2-5,CASTRGAGGLETQYF
TRBV27,TRBJ2-7,CASSPVTGVEQYF
TRBV7-9,TRBJ2-2,CASSLNRDRTGELFF
TRBV5-1,TRBJ2-2,CASSLEQTGELFF
TRBV24-1,TRBJ2-3,CATSDSGGLDTQYF
TRBV7-2,TRBJ2-3,CASSSTMRGLNTQYF
TRBV5-1,TRBJ1-3,CASSLPGNTIYF
TRBV5-1,TRBJ2-2,CASSLAAGANTGELFF
TRBV14,TRBJ1-2,CASSQNQKNYGYTF
TRBV5-1,TRBJ1-2,CASSLNTGYDYGYTF
TRBV29-1,TRBJ2-3,CSAIRQDNTDTQYF
TRBV12-3/TRBV12-4,TRBJ1-3,CASSLGGGHSGNTIYF
TRBV20-1,TRBJ1-2,CSASPENYGYTF
TRBV5-1,TRBJ2-7,CASSLETGRQYF
TRBV20-1,TRBJ2-6,CSAREQSSGANVLTF
TRBV6-2/TRBV6-3,TRBJ1-1,CASSDRGPPLMAFF
TRBV29-1,TRBJ2-1,CSVRGRGDWFF
TRBV7-2,TRBJ2-5,CASSLAGGRKETQYF
TRBV7-8,TRBJ1-1,CASSTGQENTEAFF
TRBV27,TRBJ1-2,CASSLGESHGYTF
TRBV18,TRBJ2-7,CASSPVGVGEQYF
TRBV5-1,TRBJ2-3,CASSVSGVGTDTQYF